What follows is one T cell receptor beta chain and its context. The sample originates from a study of technical replicates of blood from a handful of donors. Profiled with immunoSEQ multiplex PCR; TCRdb holds only in-frame clones, not every one. Of around 100,000 clones detected, 96% appear once; the ten largest clones hold 0.2% to 0.25%. Trimming removed 5 bases from V and 6 bases from J; junction bases left unmatched: 0. Germline V lookup: CDR1 MNHEY, CDR2 SMNVEV (reference sequence). This CDR3 region has 11 residues. The V and J genes are TRBV27 and TRBJ2-7; the match to TRBD2 covers 8 bases. Sequencing was performed on T cells isolated from PBMCs. The receptor's source is a human donor in good health. This CDR3 is CASSTSGEQYF. Here the CDR3 DNA reads TGTGCCAGCAGTACTAGCGGCGAGCAGTACTTC.